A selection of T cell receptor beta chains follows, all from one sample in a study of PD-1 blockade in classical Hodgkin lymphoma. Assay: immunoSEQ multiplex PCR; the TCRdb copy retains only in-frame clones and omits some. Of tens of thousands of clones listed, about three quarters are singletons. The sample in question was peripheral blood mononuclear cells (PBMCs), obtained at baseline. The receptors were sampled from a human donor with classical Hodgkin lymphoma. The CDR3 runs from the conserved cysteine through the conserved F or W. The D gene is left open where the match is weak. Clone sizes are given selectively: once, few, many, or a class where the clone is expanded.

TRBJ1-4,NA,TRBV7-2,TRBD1,TGTGCCAGCAGCTCGACAGGGTCTGATGAAAAACTGTTTTTT,CASSSTGSDEKLFF
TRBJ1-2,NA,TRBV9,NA,TGTGCCAGCAGCGACGGGGGGGCAGGGGCTGAATACGGCTACACCTTC,CASSDGGAGAEYGYTF
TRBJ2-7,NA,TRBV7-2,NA,TGTGCCAGCAGCTTGCTAGGGGTCCACGAGCAGTACTTC,CASSLLGVHEQYF
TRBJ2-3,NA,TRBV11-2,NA,TGTGCCAGCAGCTTAGTGGTCCGGGGCCCCACAGATACGCAGTATTTT,CASSLVVRGPTDTQYF
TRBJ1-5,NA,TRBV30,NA,TGTGCCTGGAGTTCCGATGACTGGAGTAGCAATCAGCCCCAGCATTTT,CAWSSDDWSSNQPQHF
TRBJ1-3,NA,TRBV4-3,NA,TGCGCCAGCAGCCCGCTGGGGCCTTCTGGAAACACCATATATTTT,CASSPLGPSGNTIYF
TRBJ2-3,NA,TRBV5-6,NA,TGTGCCAGCAGCGGAGGACCCACAGATACGCAGTATTTT,CASSGGPTDTQYF
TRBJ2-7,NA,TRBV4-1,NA,TGCGCCAGCAGCCAAGAAGTCCCACTAGCCTACGAGCAGTACTTC,CASSQEVPLAYEQYF
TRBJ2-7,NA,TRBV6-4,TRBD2,TGTGCCAGCAGGAAGACTAGCGGGGCTAACTACGAGCAGTACTTC,CASRKTSGANYEQYF
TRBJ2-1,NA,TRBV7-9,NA,TGTGCCAGCAGCCCATCGTACTCCTACAATGAGCAGTTCTTC,CASSPSYSYNEQFF
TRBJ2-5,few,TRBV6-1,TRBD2,TGTGCCAGCAGTGAGTCTAGCGGGGGTGAGACCCAGTACTTC,CASSESSGGETQYF
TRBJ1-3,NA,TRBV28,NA,TGTGCCAGCAGTTTACCCATTTCGTCGAGCTCTGGAAACACCATATATTTT,CASSLPISSSSGNTIYF
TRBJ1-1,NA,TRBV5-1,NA,TGCGCCAGCAACGGATCGCCCAGGAACACTGAAGCTTTCTTT,CASNGSPRNTEAFF
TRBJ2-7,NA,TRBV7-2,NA,TGTGCCAGCAGCCAGTCTCTAACAGGGCCCCCCTACGAGCAGTACTTC,CASSQSLTGPPYEQYF
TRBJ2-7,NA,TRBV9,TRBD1,TGTGCCAGCAGCGAGGGGACAGGGGGTATGTACGAGCAGTACTTC,CASSEGTGGMYEQYF
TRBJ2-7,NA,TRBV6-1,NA,TGTGCCAGCAGCGGGGGATACGAGCAGTACTTC,CASSGGYEQYF
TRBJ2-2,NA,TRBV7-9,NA,TGTGCCAGCAGCTTAGAAGCGGGTGTCACCGGGGAGCTGTTTTTT,CASSLEAGVTGELFF
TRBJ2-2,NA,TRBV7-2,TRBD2,TGTGCCAGCAGCTTATCGTCCAGCGGGGGGGCCGGGGAGCTGTTTTTT,CASSLSSSGGAGELFF
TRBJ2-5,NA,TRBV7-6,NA,TGTGCCAGCAGCTCGCCCTCGCGGGGTTGGGAGACCCAGTACTTC,CASSSPSRGWETQYF
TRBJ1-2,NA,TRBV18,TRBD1,TGTGCCAGCTCAGAAGCCAGGGGGTTCTATGGCTACACCTTC,CASSEARGFYGYTF
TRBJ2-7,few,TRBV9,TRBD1,TGTGCCAGCAGCGTAGGGGGACAGGGAGGGCGCGAGCAGTACTTC,CASSVGGQGGREQYF
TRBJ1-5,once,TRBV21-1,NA,TGTGCCAGCAGCCTGACAGGGGGCAACGGCAATCAGCCCCAGCATTTT,CASSLTGGNGNQPQHF
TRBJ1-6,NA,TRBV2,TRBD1,TGTGCCAACTTGGGACAGGGTAATTCACCCCTCCACTTT,CANLGQGNSPLHF
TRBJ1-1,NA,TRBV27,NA,TGTGCCAGCAGTTTAGGTGCAGGGTGGGACACTGAAGCTTTCTTT,CASSLGAGWDTEAFF
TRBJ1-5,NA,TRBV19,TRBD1,TGTGCCAGTAGTGGGGTGGACAGGGGGAACAATCAGCCCCAGCATTTT,CASSGVDRGNNQPQHF
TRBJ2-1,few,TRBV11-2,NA,TGTGCCAGCAGCTTACCCGACAATGAGCAGTTCTTC,CASSLPDNEQFF
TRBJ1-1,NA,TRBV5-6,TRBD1,TGTGCCAGCAGCTCCCGGACAGGGGTCAGAGCTTTCTTT,CASSSRTGVRAFF
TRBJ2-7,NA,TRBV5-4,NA,TGTGCCAGCAGCTTGAGTACGGGCTACGAGCAGTACTTC,CASSLSTGYEQYF